The following is a TCR beta chain sequence with its context. Possible read error: a much larger clone is one base away. Making TCR beta cDNA involved around 540 ng total RNA and a constant-region primer. For TCR beta, libraries were produced by three nested multiplex PCR rounds using slightly modified ARM-PCR. Investigators reported that the first two PCR rounds, at around 10 cycles each, used TRBV1-TRBV30 forward primers with a C-beta reverse primer. TCRdb reprocessed the multiplex PCR reads with MiXCR, giving one entry per CDR3 protein. The data show 310,000 or so distinct CDR3 sequences, roughly 60% seen once. The study extracted blood RNA from unsorted whole blood and also extracted germline DNA. These patients lived with chronic HBV infection and had never been treated. This sample is drawn from a study of tumor-infiltrating lymphocytes in primary liver carcinoma. Whole-study context: Surgeons treated the primary liver carcinoma of the patients by surgical resection.

Germline V lookup: CDR1 LGHNA, CDR2 YNFKEQ. Trimming took 1 base from V and 0 from J, leaving 10 bases between them. The CDR3 has 16 amino acids. The sequence derives from a woman in her 30s with primary liver carcinoma and hepatitis B virus infection. V is TRBV4-2 and J is TRBJ2-1, with D perhaps matching TRBD2 (6 bases). Material: peripheral blood. CDR3 loop: CASSQAGRSSYNEQFF. The CDR3 nucleotides read TGTGCCAGCAGCCAAGCGGGGAGGAGCTCCTACAATGAGCAGTTCTTC.